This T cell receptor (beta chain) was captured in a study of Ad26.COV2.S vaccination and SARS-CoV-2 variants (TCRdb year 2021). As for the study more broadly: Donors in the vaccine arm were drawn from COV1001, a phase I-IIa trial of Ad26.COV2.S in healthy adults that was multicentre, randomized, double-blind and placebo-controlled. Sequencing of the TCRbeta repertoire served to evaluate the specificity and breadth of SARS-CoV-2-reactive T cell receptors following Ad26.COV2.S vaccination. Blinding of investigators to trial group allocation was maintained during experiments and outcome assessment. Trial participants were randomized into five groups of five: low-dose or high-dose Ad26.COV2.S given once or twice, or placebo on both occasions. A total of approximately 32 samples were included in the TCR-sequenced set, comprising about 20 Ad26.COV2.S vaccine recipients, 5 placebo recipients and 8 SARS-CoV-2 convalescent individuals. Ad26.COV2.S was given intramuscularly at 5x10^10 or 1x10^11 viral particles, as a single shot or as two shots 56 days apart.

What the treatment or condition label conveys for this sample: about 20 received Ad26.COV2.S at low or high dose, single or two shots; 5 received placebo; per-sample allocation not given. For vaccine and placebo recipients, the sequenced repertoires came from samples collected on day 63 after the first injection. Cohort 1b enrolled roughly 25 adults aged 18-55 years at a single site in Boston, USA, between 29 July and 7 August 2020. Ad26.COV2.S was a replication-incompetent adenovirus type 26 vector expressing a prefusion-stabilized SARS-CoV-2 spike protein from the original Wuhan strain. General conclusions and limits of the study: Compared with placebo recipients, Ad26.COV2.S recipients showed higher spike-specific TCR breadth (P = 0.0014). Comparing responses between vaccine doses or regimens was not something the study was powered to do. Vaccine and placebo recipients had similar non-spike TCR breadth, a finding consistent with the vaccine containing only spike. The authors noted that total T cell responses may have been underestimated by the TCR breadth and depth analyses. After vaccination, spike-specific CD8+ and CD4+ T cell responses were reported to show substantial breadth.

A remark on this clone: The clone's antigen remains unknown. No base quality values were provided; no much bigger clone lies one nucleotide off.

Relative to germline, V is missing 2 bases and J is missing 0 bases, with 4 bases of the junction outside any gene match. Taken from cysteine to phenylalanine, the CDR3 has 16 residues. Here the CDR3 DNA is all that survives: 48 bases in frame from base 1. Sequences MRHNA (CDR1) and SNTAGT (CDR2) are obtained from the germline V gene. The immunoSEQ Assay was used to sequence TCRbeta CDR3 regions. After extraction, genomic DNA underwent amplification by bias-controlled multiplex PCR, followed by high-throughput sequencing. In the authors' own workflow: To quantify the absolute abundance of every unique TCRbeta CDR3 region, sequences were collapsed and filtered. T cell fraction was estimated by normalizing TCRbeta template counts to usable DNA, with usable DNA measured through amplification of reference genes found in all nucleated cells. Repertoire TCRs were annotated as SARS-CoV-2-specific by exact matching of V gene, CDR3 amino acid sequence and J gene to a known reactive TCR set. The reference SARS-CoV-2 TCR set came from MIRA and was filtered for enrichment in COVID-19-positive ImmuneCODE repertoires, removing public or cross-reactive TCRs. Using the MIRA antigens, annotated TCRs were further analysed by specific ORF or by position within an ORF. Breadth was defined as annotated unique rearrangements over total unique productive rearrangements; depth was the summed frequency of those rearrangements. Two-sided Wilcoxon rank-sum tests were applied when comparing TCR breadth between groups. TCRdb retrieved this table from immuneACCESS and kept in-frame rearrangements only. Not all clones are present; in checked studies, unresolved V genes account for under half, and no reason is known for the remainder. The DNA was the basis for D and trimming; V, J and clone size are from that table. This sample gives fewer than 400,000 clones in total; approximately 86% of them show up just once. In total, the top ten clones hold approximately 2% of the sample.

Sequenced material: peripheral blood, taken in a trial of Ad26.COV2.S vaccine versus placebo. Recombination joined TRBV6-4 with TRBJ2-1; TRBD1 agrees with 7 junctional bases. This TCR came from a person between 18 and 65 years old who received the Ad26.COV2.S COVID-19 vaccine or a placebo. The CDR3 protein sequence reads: CASSDGPGGSYNEQFF. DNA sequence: TGTGCCAGCAGTGACGGGCCAGGGGGCTCCTACAATGAGCAGTTCTTC.